These 24 T cell receptor beta chains originate from one sample sequenced in a study of shared clonotypes between healthy human individuals. Assay: immunoSEQ multiplex PCR; the TCRdb copy retains only in-frame clones and omits some. The sample holds about 2 million clones, roughly 95% seen once. CD8 cells regarded as naive lacked CD45RO, were positively chosen for CCR7, and omitted terminally differentiated effector memory CD45RA+ cells. What was sequenced was naive CD8+ T cells sorted from blood. The source of these receptors is a man aged 18 to 30 in good health.

The chain links TRBV6-5 to TRBJ1-1, with D perhaps matching TRBD1 (5 bases). Per the germline V gene, CDR1 is MNHEY and CDR2 is SVGAGI. V was pared by 6 bases and J by 2 bases, with 13 bases between. The CDR3 has 14 amino acids. The CDR3 sequence is CASRWGLSNTEAFF. CDR3 nucleotide sequence: TGTGCCAGCAGATGGGGACTTTCTAACACTGAAGCTTTCTTT.

Points on this clone: This sample also contains other DNA sequences that code for the same CDR3. In nucleotides, the CDR3 is TGTGCCAGCAGTTACTCGGAGGAGGGGACCGGGGAGCTGTTTTTT. As protein: CASSYSEEGTGELFF. The gene calls are TRBV6-5 and TRBJ2-2; D might be TRBD2 (6 bases). The CDR3 spans 15 residues. With 0 bases removed from V and 5 bases from J, the gap between germline ends came to 10 bases. Germline values: CDR1 MNHEY, CDR2 SVGAGI.

The chain couples TRBV5-1 to TRBJ2-7; TRBD2 is a possible D gene (6 bases). The V end lost 0 bases, the J end lost 3 bases, and 13 bases lay between the germline ends. Germline V gives CDR1 SGHRS, CDR2 YFSETQ. This CDR3 has 15 amino acids. Here the CDR3 DNA reads TGCGCCAGCAGCTTGGACGGACTATTTAACTACGAGCAGTACTTC. It yields the protein CASSLDGLFNYEQYF.

This clone appeared once. This CDR3 is also generated by other DNA sequences in the sample. The chain combines TRBV10-3 with TRBJ2-7; tentatively, D is TRBD1 (6 bases). This CDR3 has 13 amino acids. From germline, CDR1 is ENHRY and CDR2 SYGVKD. Trimming shortened V by 3 bases and J by 3 bases, and 9 bases separated the two germline ends. DNA of the CDR3: TGTGCCATCAGTGAAGGGACAAACTACGAGCAGTACTTC. This codes for CAISEGTNYEQYF.

Points on this clone: The sample holds other DNA sequences that translate to the same CDR3. The V and J genes are TRBV10-3 and TRBJ2-7, with 7 nucleotides matching TRBD2. CDR3 length: 12 amino acids. The germline gives CDR1 ENHRY, CDR2 SYGVKD. V lost 5 bases, J lost 4 bases, and 2 bases stayed unmatched. CDR3 in amino acids: CAISSGGYEQYF. The CDR3, as DNA: TGTGCCATCAGTTCCGGGGGGTACGAGCAGTACTTC.

The CDR3 loop reads CASSPFSGTSTETQYF. The CDR3 DNA is TGTGCCAGCAGCCCATTCTCGGGGACTAGCACAGAGACCCAGTACTTC. The chain employs TRBV7-9 and TRBJ2-5; 9 nucleotides line up with TRBD2. The CDR3 has 16 residues. Germline CDR1 and CDR2: SEHNR and FQNEAQ (reference sequence). The J segment lost 4 bases and the V segment lost 5 bases, leaving 11 bases of the junction unmatched. The whole variable domain, remainder taken from reference TRBV7-9 and TRBJ2-5, is DTGVSQNPRHKITKRGQNVTFRCDPISEHNRLYWYRQTLGQGPEFLTYFQNEAQLEKSRLLSDRFSAERPKGSFSTLEIQRTEQGDSAMYLCASSPFSGTSTETQYFGPGTRLLVL.

The CDR3 sequence is CAIRSGQVNEKLFF. Here the CDR3 DNA reads TGTGCCATCAGATCGGGACAGGTTAATGAAAAACTGTTTTTT. The V and J genes are TRBV10-3 and TRBJ1-4; TRBD1 agrees at 8 bases. Per germline, CDR1 ENHRY and CDR2 SYGVKD. This CDR3 has 14 residues. V gave up 6 bases and J gave up 4 bases; unmatched junction bases: 4.

This clone showed up just once. The chain uses TRBV7-2 and TRBJ2-3; the match to TRBD2 covers 12 bases. Trimming at V came to 4 bases and at J to 6 bases, leaving 8 bases not matched to a gene. This CDR3 spans 16 amino acids. The germline V gene encodes CDR1 SGHTA and CDR2 FQGNSA. Here the CDR3 DNA reads TGTGCCAGCAGCTACCTAGCGGGAGGGAGCAGGGATACGCAGTATTTT. Translation gives CASSYLAGGSRDTQYF.

The rearrangement links TRBV4-3 to TRBJ2-7, with D unclear. Germline CDR1 LGHNA, CDR2 YSLEER. The CDR3 consists of 15 residues. V dropped 0 bases and J dropped 2 bases, with 11 bases sitting between them. The CDR3 DNA is TGCGCCAGCAGCCAAGATAGAACCTTGCCCTACGAGCAGTACTTC. Amino acid sequence: CASSQDRTLPYEQYF.

The V call is TRBV28, the J call TRBJ2-3; D unresolved. This CDR3 region has 14 residues. V was clipped by 9 bases and J by 0 bases, with 13 bases between them. Germline CDR1 MDHEN, CDR2 SYDVKM. The CDR3, as DNA: TGTGCCAGTACCCCTACGGGCAGCACAGATACGCAGTATTTT. Its translation: CASTPTGSTDTQYF.

The V gene is TRBV27, the J gene TRBJ1-2, with TRBD1 matching 7 bases. V lost 6 bases to trimming and J lost 7 bases; unmatched junction nucleotides: 8. This CDR3 contains 13 residues. Germline V gives CDR1 MNHEY, CDR2 SMNVEV (reference sequence). The CDR3 bases are TGTGCCAGCAGGTTAGACAGGGACGTTGGCTACACCTTC. This gives the protein CASRLDRDVGYTF.

Points on this clone: Other DNA sequences in this sample translate to the same CDR3. The genes are TRBV6-5 and TRBJ1-2; maybe TRBD1 (6 bases). The germline V gene has CDR1 MNHEY and CDR2 SVGAGI. The CDR3 consists of 14 residues. V was cut by 3 bases and J by 3 bases, with 11 bases left in between. CDR3 DNA: TGTGCCAGCAGTTATTTGGACAGAGACTATGGCTACACCTTC. This translates into CASSYLDRDYGYTF.

This chain links TRBV7-9 with TRBJ1-6, with TRBD1 matching over 8 bases. The V gene's germline CDR1 is SEHNR and CDR2 FQNEAQ (reference sequence). The CDR3 sequence is 17 residues long. The V and J ends lost 3 bases and 0 bases, in that order; junction bases with no gene match: 4. CDR3 region: CASSFGQGSSYNSPLHF. CDR3 nucleotides: TGTGCCAGCAGCTTCGGACAGGGTAGCTCCTATAATTCACCCCTCCACTTT.

This rearrangement joins TRBV4-3 to TRBJ2-7; 10 positions agree with TRBD2. CDR3 size: 16 residues. V shed 2 bases and J 5 bases; nucleotides not matched to a gene: 9. Germline loops: CDR1 LGHNA, CDR2 YSLEER. This CDR3 reads CASSQRDLAGVHEQYF. The CDR3 bases are TGCGCCAGCAGCCAACGAGATCTAGCGGGAGTGCACGAGCAGTACTTC.

The chain joins TRBV25-1 to TRBJ2-7, with D possibly matching TRBD2 (6 bases). V was clipped by 3 bases and J by 9 bases, with 12 bases between them. The CDR3 is made up of 12 amino acids. Germline V gene sequence: CDR1 MGHDK, CDR2 SYGVNS. The DNA of the CDR3 is TGTGCCAGCAGTGATGGAGGGCCCGGGCAGTACTTC. It specifies CASSDGGPGQYF.

The table lists this clone with a count of one. This sequence joins TRBV13 and TRBJ1-4; D is unresolved. CDR3 length: 14 residues. V lost 2 bases to trimming and J lost 8 bases, with 12 bases between them. CDR1 is PRHDT, CDR2 FYEKMQ, per germline (reference sequence). This CDR3 reads CASSLSGLSEKLFF. CDR3 in DNA: TGTGCCAGCAGCTTAAGTGGGCTCTCCGAAAAACTGTTTTTT.

The chain carries TRBV28 and TRBJ1-5; D is uncertain. Trimming removed 8 bases at V and 4 bases at J, with 12 bases between. This CDR3 is 13 amino acids long. Germline V CDR1 and CDR2: MDHEN, SYDVKM. Here the CDR3 DNA reads TGTGCCAGCCGCCTGGCAGGAAATCAGCCCCAGCATTTT. It specifies CASRLAGNQPQHF.

J is TRBJ1-5 and V is TRBV5-1; 7 bases fit TRBD1. V trimming: 2 bases; J trimming: 2 bases; junction bases outside the gene matches: 4. CDR1 and CDR2 (germline): SGHRS, YFSETQ. The CDR3 consists of 15 residues. In DNA, the CDR3 is TGCGCCAGCAGCTTCAGGGGGGAGGGCAATCAGCCCCAGCATTTT. Amino acid sequence: CASSFRGEGNQPQHF. Drawing the rest from reference TRBV5-1 and TRBJ1-5, the complete variable domain is KAGVTQTPRYLIKTRGQQVTLSCSPISGHRSVSWYQQTPGQGLQFLFEYFSETQRNKGNFPGRFSGRQFSNSRSEMNVSTLELGDSALYLCASSFRGEGNQPQHFGDGTRLSIL.

This chain joins TRBV4-3 and TRBJ2-7; TRBD2 aligns across 9 bases. From germline, CDR1 is LGHNA and CDR2 YSLEER. J lost 7 bases, V lost 0 bases, and 10 bases had no gene match. CDR3 length: 16 residues. The CDR3, as DNA: TGCGCCAGCAGCCAAGATAGGTCTAGCGGGACGGGGGAGCAGTACTTC. Translated, it gives CASSQDRSSGTGEQYF.

The rearrangement links TRBV2 to TRBJ2-3; no firm D call. Germline CDR1 is SNHLY and CDR2 is FYNNEI. The V end was cut by 7 bases, the J end by 6 bases, with 8 bases between. The CDR3 has 11 residues. CDR3 bases: TGTGCCAGCATAATAACCGATACGCAGTATTTT. Translated: CASIITDTQYF.

The chain links TRBV7-2 to TRBJ2-7; 10 bases are shared with TRBD2. The CDR3 extends over 15 amino acids. V trimming: 5 bases; J trimming: 0 bases; junction bases outside the gene matches: 4. Germline assignment: CDR1 SGHTA and CDR2 FQGNSA. The CDR3 sequence: CASSALAGASYEQYF. CDR3 in DNA: TGTGCCAGCAGCGCTCTAGCGGGAGCCTCCTACGAGCAGTACTTC.

A single count supports this clone. This rearrangement joins TRBV7-9 to TRBJ2-5; 8 nucleotides align to TRBD2. The CDR3 sequence is 14 residues long. Looked up from germline, CDR1 is SEHNR and CDR2 is FQNEAQ (reference sequence). V lost 5 bases to trimming and J lost 2 bases; unmatched junction nucleotides: 4. The CDR3 DNA reads TGTGCCAGCAGCGTACTAGCGGATCAAGAGACCCAGTACTTC. It is translated as CASSVLADQETQYF. Full variable domain (remainder filled in from reference TRBV7-9 and TRBJ2-5): DTGVSQNPRHKITKRGQNVTFRCDPISEHNRLYWYRQTLGQGPEFLTYFQNEAQLEKSRLLSDRFSAERPKGSFSTLEIQRTEQGDSAMYLCASSVLADQETQYFGPGTRLLVL.

This chain connects TRBV7-6 to TRBJ2-2; tentatively, D is TRBD1 (6 bases). The ends were cut back, 2 bases at V and 1 base at J, with 11 bases in the middle. The CDR3 covers 16 residues. Per the germline V gene, CDR1 is SGHVS and CDR2 is FNYEAQ. The CDR3: CASSLKTGVNTGELFF. The CDR3 bases are TGTGCCAGCAGCTTAAAGACAGGAGTGAACACCGGGGAGCTGTTTTTT.

V gene TRBV2 combines with J gene TRBJ2-3; 10 bases match TRBD2. CDR1 SNHLY and CDR2 FYNNEI come from the germline V gene. The ends lost 6 bases at V and 1 base at J; junction bases unmatched: 10. The CDR3 spans 17 residues. The DNA of the CDR3 is TGTGCCAGCAGCACCTCCGTAGCGGGGGGCCGCACAGATACGCAGTATTTT. Protein product: CASSTSVAGGRTDTQYF.